The present entry profiles one T cell receptor (beta chain) with its context. This entry is derived from a study of identical twins. V lost 4 bases and J 3 bases, leaving 13 bases between the germline ends. The germline gives CDR1 SGHDT, CDR2 YYEEEE. CDR3 length: 14 amino acids. A single record per CDR3 protein comes from TCRdb applying MiXCR to the 5' RACE reads. The table records 350,000 to 600,000 distinct CDR3 sequences, 12% to 15% of them present only once. The sample also formed part of further work on yellow fever vaccine responses in identical twins.

This sequence originates from a woman aged 18-35 years in good health. The V and J genes are TRBV5-6 and TRBJ2-5; possible D gene TRBD1, 6 bases. The sequencing sample was made of CD4+ T cells sorted from blood. The CDR3 nucleotides read TGTGCCAGCAGCACAACGGACAGAGAAGAGACCCAGTACTTC. Its protein product is CASSTTDREETQYF. The whole variable domain, filled in from reference TRBV5-6 and TRBJ2-5, reads DAGVTQSPTHLIKTRGQQVTLRCSPKSGHDTVSWYQQALGQGPQFIFQYYEEEERQRGNFPDRFSGHQFPNYSSELNVNALLLGDSALYLCASSTTDREETQYFGPGTRLLVL.